This TCR beta chain came from a study of CD8 T cells in Susac syndrome. At the level of the study: Patients with Susac syndrome were, at the time of blood collection, therapy-naive, maintained on corticosteroids, or maintained on intravenous immunoglobulin alone.

CD8+ and CD4+ T cells taken from blood had their TCR beta sequenced. Study results and limitations: Clonal expansion of Susac CD8+ cells peaked in TEMRA cells, and it also peaked in active patients.

Note on this clonotype: Its target is unknown.

An input of roughly 0.45 to 1 ug of RNA was subjected to reverse transcription using random hexamers. Across 54 Vbeta and 13 Jbeta, immunoSEQ multiplex PCR amplified TCR beta CDR3. MiXCR was run by TCRdb on the immunoSEQ multiplex PCR reads, yielding one entry per CDR3 protein. Among tens of thousands of distinct CDR3 sequences, around 96% were seen once, and the ten largest hold approximately 0.62%. The length of the CDR3 is 15 residues. V was cut by 5 bases and J by 2 bases, with 16 bases left in between. The germline CDR1 and CDR2 sequences are SEHNR and FQNEAQ (reference sequence). The chain recombines TRBV7-9 with TRBJ2-7; D gene ambiguous. The source of this sequence is a human donor with Susac syndrome. Material for sequencing was CD8+ T cells from PBMCs. CDR3 bases: TGTGCCAGCAGCCGGGTAGTTAGCCGGACCTACGAGCAGTACTTC. This encodes CASSRVVSRTYEQYF.